The TCR beta chain described here comes from a study of identical twins. The sample holds many counts of this clonotype. TCRdb itself ran the 5' RACE reads through MiXCR, one entry per CDR3 protein. Of 550,000 to 700,000 distinct CDR3 sequences listed, around 20% are singletons. These data were likewise used in another study, on T cells expressing NK-cell markers.

This receptor was obtained from a woman in her late teens or twenties in good health. The sample consisted of PBMCs.

CDR3 bases: TGTGCCAGCAGCCAAGGCTCTGGAAACACCATATATTTT. It is translated as CASSQGSGNTIYF. The chain combines TRBV12-3 or TRBV12-4 with TRBJ1-3; D remains unclear. The CDR3 covers 13 residues. V gave up 6 bases and J gave up 0 bases, with 6 bases separating them.